This T cell receptor (beta chain) was sequenced during a study of STAT5B mutations in CD4+ large granular lymphocyte leukemia (dated by TCRdb to between 2022 and 2023). About the study as a whole: Among healthy controls, the CDR3 'QG' motif was associated with a particular HLA allele. The TCRbeta repertoires of CD4+ T-cell large granular lymphocyte leukemia patients were compared with the TCRbeta repertoires of healthy blood donors. The purity of purified fractions was confirmed by flow cytometry on FACSCanto II or FACSVerse to exceed 95% among lymphocytes. The study at large found these results: The data were not HLA-matched, and the relatively small sample size could explain the higher clonality seen in CD4+ compared with CD8+ T-LGLL. CD4-sorted patient repertoires appeared more clonal than healthy CD4+ repertoires, and this difference persisted after removing the putative leukemic clones. TRBV06-family usage was enriched among the top patient clones (8/27) compared with healthy controls (2/35). Main leukemic clonotypes were private to each patient, although less than 30% of the main leukemic clonotypes were found at low frequency in the non-leukemic repertoires of other patients.

The CDR3 sequence holds 11 residues, the cysteine and phenylalanine included. Only CDR3 DNA remains: 33 bases, in frame from the first base. The germline V gene encodes CDR1 DFQATT and CDR2 SNEGSKA (reference sequence). The immunoSEQ assay at survey resolution was applied to genomic DNA for sequencing of TCRbeta rearrangements. Regarding the original processing steps: In the TCR sequencing data, the smallest productive clonotype frequency that could be detected was 2.59 x 10-5. Only productive TCRbeta rearrangements, defined as complete and in-frame sequences, were included in the analyses. Clonality for each sample was calculated as Simpson clonality in the immunoSEQ Analyzer version 3.0. Based on frequency, clones were grouped as very rare, small, medium, large (1-20%) or hyperexpanded (>20%). Generation probabilities were estimated with OLGA 1.2.3, V-gene circos plots were made with VDJtools, specificities were looked up in VDJdb, and CDR3 motifs were identified with GLIPH. The clones in this table, taken by TCRdb from immuneACCESS, are in-frame only. Not every clone is retained; where verified, under half of the shortfall comes from an unresolved V gene, and the cause of the rest is unknown. V, J and clone size are those of that table, while D and trimming were read from the DNA. Recorded for this sample are about 32,000 clones; roughly 70% of them occurred a single time. The ten largest clones take up 0.4% to 0.45% of the sample.

About this clone: Its antigen remains undetermined. No much larger clone is present one base from it, and per-base qualities are unavailable.

The healthy controls were 35 or so blood donors, and the buffy coats of these donors were supplied by the Finnish Red Cross blood service. All TCR-sequenced material derived from peripheral blood: patient blood samples and healthy donor buffy coats. Peripheral blood mononuclear cells were isolated by Ficoll-Hypaque gradient centrifugation. Magnetic purification was used to isolate CD4+ cells from the buffy coats of the healthy controls. Genomic DNA was extracted with the Gentra Puregene Cell and Tissue kit and quantified on a Qubit 2.0 fluorometer. The V and J genes are TRBV20-1 and TRBJ1-2; no D gene call is confident. The receptor was derived from a human donor in good health. The sequencing sample was made of CD4+ T cells from blood buffy coats. In nucleotide form, the sequence is TGCACCCTAGACATTTATGGTGGCTACACCTTC. Its protein reads: CTLDIYGGYTF.